The rows below give T cell receptor beta chains drawn from one sample of a study of blood T cell repertoires in COVID-19. Data came from immunoSEQ multiplex PCR; TCRdb stores just in-frame clones and leaves some out. The sample yields 160,000 or so clones, roughly 84% seen once. The source material was peripheral blood. These TCRs come from a man aged 35-49 years with acute or convalescent COVID-19. CDR3s include the opening cysteine and the closing phenylalanine or tryptophan. D genes are given only for firm matches.

d_call j_call v_call cdr3_aa
TRBD1 TRBJ1-1 TRBV4-1 CASSQFRTGGGTEAFF
. TRBJ2-7 TRBV18 CASSPAGYNEQYF
TRBD1 TRBJ1-1 TRBV12-5 CASGLGRQGNTEAFF
TRBD2 TRBJ2-7 TRBV6-2/TRBV6-3 CASSSWTSGGYEQYF
. TRBJ1-1 TRBV7-9 CASSLFVSLRVGTEAFF
TRBD1 TRBJ2-7 TRBV6-1 CASSEYGQAYEQYF
. TRBJ1-2 TRBV28 CASSLVQNYGYTF
TRBD1 TRBJ1-6 TRBV12-5 CASGLGGQVYNSPLHF
. TRBJ2-1 TRBV12-3/TRBV12-4 CASSHSWNEQFF
TRBD2 TRBJ2-5 TRBV28 CASSLGAGGSQQTQYF
. TRBJ1-1 TRBV6-5 CASSYSTVGYTEAFF
TRBD1 TRBJ2-2 TRBV29-1 CSGQGPNTGELFF
TRBD1 TRBJ1-4 TRBV2 CASSSPGQGFNEKLFF
TRBD2 TRBJ2-1 TRBV5-1 CASSLGVLAGLYNEQFF
. TRBJ2-2 TRBV19 CASSISRNTGELFF
. TRBJ1-4 TRBV27 CASSPQGGGEKLFF
TRBD2 TRBJ2-7 TRBV9 CASSQRTSGGLREQYF
. TRBJ1-2 TRBV7-2 CASSLLGQPGDGYTF
TRBD1 TRBJ2-3 TRBV7-8 CASSSTGLSTDTQYF
. TRBJ1-5 TRBV7-9 CASSPLANQPQHF
. TRBJ1-1 TRBV3-1/TRBV3-2 CASSQAVGGTEAFF
. TRBJ2-1 TRBV6-2/TRBV6-3 CASSYTGGGRGRGNDEQFF
TRBD1 TRBJ1-2 TRBV6-5 CASSYRQGRGYGYTF
TRBD1 TRBJ1-2 TRBV28 CASRQGGAYGYTF
. TRBJ2-6 TRBV7-6 CASSPFFRGTTDSGANVLTF
TRBD2 TRBJ2-3 TRBV3-1/TRBV3-2 CASSQDWAGEITDTQYF
. TRBJ2-7 TRBV5-1 CASSLVSSYEQYF
. TRBJ1-5 TRBV28 CASSFLGGHSNQPQHF
TRBD1 TRBJ2-2 TRBV10-3 CASTARTGMTGELFF
. TRBJ2-5 TRBV7-3 CASSLTPGGQETQYF
TRBD1 TRBJ1-3 TRBV9 CASSVVPDRASSGNTIYF
. TRBJ1-6 TRBV28 CASSLWGGSSYNSPLHF
. TRBJ1-1 TRBV25-1 CASRAGRTVNTEAFF
. TRBJ2-2 TRBV12-3/TRBV12-4 CASSLGGLGVFF
. TRBJ1-1 TRBV9 CASSPQGGANTEAFF
. TRBJ1-4 TRBV20-1 CSASDGEKLFF
TRBD1 TRBJ1-1 TRBV19 CASSQGEIRGGAFF
TRBD1 TRBJ1-1 TRBV15 CATSRDRQGATMNTEAFF
TRBD1 TRBJ1-1 TRBV5-4 CASSLGQGKGTEAFF